Below, one TCR beta chain is given with its context. The data derive from a study of blood T cell repertoires in COVID-19. The CDR3 consists of 15 residues. Data came from immunoSEQ multiplex PCR; TCRdb stores just in-frame clones and leaves some out. The table lists fewer than 60,000 clones, more than 80% of them singletons. Sequenced input: peripheral blood. The sequence came from a man aged 55 to 70 with COVID-19, enrolled during active disease. The V gene is TRBV7-5, the J gene TRBJ1-5; the table assigns TRBD1, which was not confirmed against the DNA. TRBV7-5 is classified as a pseudogene. The CDR3 loop is CARSLERGCNQPQHF. In DNA form, the CDR3 reads TGTGCCAGAAGCTTAGAAAGGGGATGCAATCAGCCCCAGCATTTT.